A single T cell receptor beta chain is shown here with its context. Its target is not known. The CDR3 covers 15 residues. Germline V gene sequence: CDR1 MGHRA, CDR2 YSYEKL. Losses at the gene ends were 4 bases for V and 7 bases for J; bases not matched to a gene: 8. The sample originates from a study of cytomegalovirus exposure and HLA in healthy donors. Study-level findings and limits: According to reports, the classifier identified cytomegalovirus status with high specificity and sensitivity. Rarity marked most TCR sequences, yet some public TCRs occurred in many donors. Most CMV-associated TCR beta chains appeared HLA-restricted in a later analysis. About 87% or about 30% of the time was how often most TCR beta V segments were productive, according to an earlier analysis.

Vbeta (60) and Jbeta (13) primers were used in the PCR. Some clones are missing from TCRdb's copy, which holds only in-frame ones; the method was immunoSEQ multiplex PCR. The sample totals over 200,000 clones. The chain recombines TRBV4-1 with TRBJ2-2; the match to TRBD1 covers 8 bases. Sequencing input: PBMCs. This TCR derives from a woman under 40 in good health and CMV-seropositive. The CDR3 reads CASSPPGGAGGELFF. The DNA of the CDR3 is TGCGCCAGCAGCCCTCCAGGGGGCGCGGGCGGGGAGCTGTTTTTT.